This T cell receptor beta chain originates from a study of cytomegalovirus exposure and HLA in healthy donors (dated by TCRdb to about 2017). Broadly, across the study: In an earlier analysis of roughly 500 of the donors, 250 to 350 Gb of sequence data and 90 million to 120 million unique TCR beta sequences from 180 million or so T cells were reported. An early release covering roughly 580 HLA-typed donors comprised 300 to 350 gigabases of sequencing data and around 80 million unique TCR sequences. Among the approximately 400 genotyped donors, approximately 81% belonged to the genetic ancestry cluster associated with self-reported Caucasian donors. The study aimed to test whether cataloging public T cell receptors could reveal signatures of past pathogen exposure. The study profiled the T cell repertoires of approximately 700 subjects by immunosequencing and related them to cytomegalovirus serostatus. A separate validation cohort of approximately 130 different subjects was used in addition to the approximately 670-subject first cohort. The study combined high-throughput TCR immunosequencing, statistical association of individual TCRs with disease status, and machine learning to predict cytomegalovirus infection status. In a later analysis, previously published TCR beta repertoires from hundreds of donors were re-analyzed and high-resolution HLA genotyping was added so that TCR occurrence patterns could be studied. In the later analysis, no new phenotypic data were used to find candidate immune exposures; instead, reliance was placed on TCR beta sequences and their occurrence across donors. To decide whether each TCR beta V gene segment behaved as functional or pseudogenic, an earlier analysis of over 500 of the donors relied on high-throughput TCR beta sequencing. Donor age, sex, ethnicity and CMV serostatus were compiled together with the repertoire data. A later genetic analysis took genome-wide SNP genotypes for about three fifths of the 666 donors and used that subset as a discovery cohort. All discovery cohort repertoires had been generated using a single sequencing platform. HLA typing included class I and class II loci at four-digit resolution. Typing coverage varied by locus: roughly 620-630 donors for A, B, C, DRB1 and DQB1; under 550 for DQA1; over 600 for DPA1; approximately 470 for DPB1. Four or five DR-DQ haplotypes were treated as single units for association and clustering because of strong linkage in the cohort. Among 398 genotyped donors of the cohort, an average of roughly 240,000 unique TCR beta nucleotide sequences were sequenced per donor, roughly a sixth of them non-productive. What the authors observed across the whole study: A cluster of highly shared sequence variants was judged likely to represent a technical artifact of the sequencing pipeline. The authors suggested that the approach could potentially be generalized to other disease states and immunological phenotypes. Strong co-occurrence of HLA alleles, especially DR and DQ, made assigning TCR associations to individual alleles difficult. In vitro tests confirmed that three of the cytomegalovirus-associated TCR beta chains recognize cytomegalovirus antigens. A later genetic analysis reported fewer N-insertions in productive TCRs among donors in an Asian-associated ancestry cluster than the 666-donor mean. Specific HLA alleles were associated with 15,000 to 20,000 TCR beta sequences at a false discovery rate of 0.05 in a later analysis. An association between a missense DCLRE1C variant and V-gene and J-gene trimming of TCR beta chains was found in a later genetic analysis and replicated in an independent cohort. In this cohort, only TCR beta chains were sequenced, and detectable features were limited by the absence of alpha or paired-chain data. Broadly in line with IMGT annotations, most TCR beta V segments showed up in productive rearrangements about 90% or about 30% of the time in an earlier analysis of approximately 640 of the donors. About 17 rarely observed V segments, including chromosome 9 orphons, were excluded from the earlier analysis of several hundred of the donors because counts were too low. Because HLA typing was unavailable for some donors at each locus, only the typed subset was used in association tests. Immune exposure information for the cohort was limited to CMV serostatus. The 87-base-pair reads could not distinguish some IMGT-functional V segments, including TRBV6-2 and TRBV6-3, so those segments were excluded. In a later analysis, several top co-occurrence clusters were reported to appear linked to parvovirus B19, influenza, CMV and Epstein-Barr virus. Roughly uniform sequencing depth across donors was assumed in presence/absence analyses, although this assumption may not hold. According to a later analysis, most CMV-associated TCR beta chains appeared to be HLA-restricted, and the HLA associations seemed to be driven largely by CMV exposure. In the study, around 150 TCR beta chains were listed as associated with cytomegalovirus. A further reported finding was that TCR beta sequences accurately predicted the HLA-A and HLA-B alleles for most subjects in the first cohort. A later analysis found that HLA-associated TCR beta chains were more clonally expanded and had lower generation probabilities than equally common non-associated chains. Most TCR sequences were seen in very few donors, while some public TCRs were found in many individuals. Linkage disequilibrium might explain the correlated functional status among segregating V segments, but an unknown experimental factor could not be excluded. A later analysis found that TCR association rates varied across HLA loci, with DRB1 alleles showing the most associated TCRs and HLA-C alleles the fewest. Cytomegalovirus status was reported to be diagnosed by the classifier with high specificity and sensitivity in both the original and validation cohorts.

This clone was seen once. The target of this receptor is not known. Base qualities are not at hand, and no much larger clone is one base apart. The cohort was made up of 650 to 700 healthy bone marrow donors. All cohort members were sampled while nominally healthy, although unrecorded immune exposures were likely present. The donor tested CMV seronegative and was one of the 352 seronegative cohort members. A peripheral blood sample was provided by each donor, and peripheral blood mononuclear cells were used for TCR beta sequencing. The Qiagen DNeasy Blood Extraction Kit was used to extract genomic DNA from the blood cell samples. The method was the immunoSEQ multiplex PCR assay. A mixture of 60 forward primers for TCR Vbeta segments and 13 reverse primers for TCR Jbeta segments was used in the multiplex PCR. A multiplex PCR assay on genomic DNA amplified the CDR3 region of rearranged TCR beta genes. On the Illumina HiSeq System, the amplified TCR beta libraries were sequenced as 87-base-pair reads. Per the source publication's procedure: A later analysis counted 75 million to 100 million unique TCR beta chains across the 666 repertoires, and roughly 11 million of these chains were shared by at least two donors. Raw reads were error-corrected and collapsed into unique sequences by a nearest-neighbor algorithm in which closely related sequences were merged to remove PCR and sequencing errors. V, D and J gene segments were assigned by aligning CDR3 sequences to IMGT reference sequences. For a sequence to be retained, a match of at least six nucleotides was required to both a V gene segment and a J gene segment. A rearrangement counted as productive if the CDR3 had no stop codons and remained in frame with V and J, and every other rearrangement counted as non-productive. Following IMGT convention, CDR3 was defined as the stretch from the second conserved V-encoded cysteine to the conserved J-encoded phenylalanine. In an earlier analysis of more than 550 of the donors, sequences lacking an unambiguous match to a single V gene segment were excluded. In an earlier analysis of 587 of the donors, a V segment was called functional when productive rearrangements were above 56.7%, and segregating when the standard deviation between donors exceeded 5%. A statistical classification framework was built to diagnose cytomegalovirus status from the catalog of TCR beta chain sequences. In a later analysis, TCR nucleotide sequences were compared against IMGT/GENE-DB human TR gene sequences so that V and J genes could be assigned. Using the TCRdist pipeline, a later analysis assigned CDR3 sequences along with most-parsimonious VDJ recombination scenarios. In a later analysis, every TCR beta chain was defined by the combination of its CDR3 amino acid sequence and its V-gene family, and reads without a unique V-gene family were dropped. In a later analysis, nearly 600 highly shared, low-generation-probability nucleotide sequences were removed to address suspected cross-contamination and a sequencing artifact. In a later analysis, a clonal expansion index for each public chain was calculated from normalized within-repertoire ranks of inferred template counts. In a later analysis, generation probabilities were computed with a VDJ recombination model fitted to out-of-frame rearrangements, and the resulting probabilities were checked against IGoR. Hypergeometric tests were used in a later analysis to score TCR-TCR, TCR-HLA and TCR-CMV co-occurrence, with a repertoire-size bias correction applied to the TCR pairs. In a later analysis, false discovery rates were estimated by permuting HLA or CMV assignments 20 times. In a later analysis, co-occurring TCRs were grouped using DBSCAN, with TCRdist sequence similarity added in when clustering inside HLA-allele-positive subsets. Co-occurrence clustering excluded repertoires with fewer than 30,000 or more than 120,000 public chains, plus five with anomalous nucleotide sharing. The clones in this table, taken by TCRdb from immuneACCESS, are in-frame only. Not every clone is retained; where verified, under half of the shortfall comes from an unresolved V gene, and the cause of the rest is unknown. From that table come the V and J calls and clone size; the DNA was used to work out D and trimming. The sample data list 200,000 to 250,000 clones, and about 80% of these were observed just once. Just under 3% of the sample belongs to the ten largest clones.

Based on the germline V gene (reference sequence), the CDR1 and CDR2 sequences are SEHNR and FQNEAQ. The CDR3, cysteine through phenylalanine, is 12 amino acids long. CDR3 DNA is the only sequence kept; it has 36 bases, read in frame from the first base. Trimming costs V 4 bases and J 3 bases, and their ends lie 7 bases apart. The receptor was isolated from a woman aged 30 to 39 in good health and CMV-seronegative. The chain is encoded by TRBV7-9 joined to TRBJ2-7; the D segment cannot be called with confidence. Sequencing was carried out using PBMCs. The nucleotides are TGTGCCAGCAGCTGGAGAGGCTACGAGCAGTACTTC. Its amino acids are CASSWRGYEQYF.